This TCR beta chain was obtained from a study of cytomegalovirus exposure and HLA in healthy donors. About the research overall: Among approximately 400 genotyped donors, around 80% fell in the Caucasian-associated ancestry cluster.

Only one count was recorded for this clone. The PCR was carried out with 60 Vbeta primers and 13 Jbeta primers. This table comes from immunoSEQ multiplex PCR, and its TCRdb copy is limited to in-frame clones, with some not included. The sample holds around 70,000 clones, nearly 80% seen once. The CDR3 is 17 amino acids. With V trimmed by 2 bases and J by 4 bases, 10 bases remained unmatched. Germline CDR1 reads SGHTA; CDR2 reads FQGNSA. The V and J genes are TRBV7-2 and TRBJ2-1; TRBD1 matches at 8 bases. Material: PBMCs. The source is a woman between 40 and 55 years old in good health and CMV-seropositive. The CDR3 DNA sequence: TGTGCCAGCAGCTTACATTCCACCTGGGACAGGTACAATGAGCAGTTCTTC. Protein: CASSLHSTWDRYNEQFF.